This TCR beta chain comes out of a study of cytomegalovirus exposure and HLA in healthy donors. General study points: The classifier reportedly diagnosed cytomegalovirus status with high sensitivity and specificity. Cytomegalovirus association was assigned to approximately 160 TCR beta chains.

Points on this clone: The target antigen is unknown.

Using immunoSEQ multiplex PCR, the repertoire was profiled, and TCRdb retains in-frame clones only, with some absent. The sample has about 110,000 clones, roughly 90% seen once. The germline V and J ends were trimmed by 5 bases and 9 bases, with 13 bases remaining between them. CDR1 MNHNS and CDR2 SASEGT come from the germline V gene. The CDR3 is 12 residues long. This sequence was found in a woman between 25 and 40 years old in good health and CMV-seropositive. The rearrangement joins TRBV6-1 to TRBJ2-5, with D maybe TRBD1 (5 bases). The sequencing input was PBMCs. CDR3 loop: CASSFVTRAQYF. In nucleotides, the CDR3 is TGTGCCAGCAGTTTTGTTACCAGGGCCCAGTACTTC.